This T cell receptor beta chain was sequenced for a study of CXCR3-negative and CXCR3-positive naive CD8 T cells. Regarding the study as a whole: CXCR3-negative naive cells had less hydrophobic TRB CDR3s than did CXCR3-positive naive cells.

Every individual CD8+ T cell subset underwent sorting in triplicate at approximately 300,000 cells apiece. This CDR3 is built from 17 residues. From germline, CDR1 is SGDLS and CDR2 YYNGEE. UMI-tagged TRB cDNA libraries were built via 5' RACE. One entry per CDR3 protein, without DNA, is what TCRdb gives after re-calling the 5' RACE reads. This sample's clone table lists around 60,000 distinct CDR3 sequences. Details on this clonotype: Its antigen is not known.

The J gene is TRBJ1-1, the V gene TRBV9; TCRdb selects TRBD1, and the lack of DNA leaves this call unchecked. This sequence originates from a human donor in good health. Some clones in this sample may be carry-over from other donors' samples. The specimen sequenced was naive CXCR3+ CD8+ T cells from blood. Subset noted: CD45RO-CCR7+CD27+CD95- naive CD8+ T cells expressing CXCR3 (TNR3+). The CDR3 region is CASSDPIETNKGTEAFF.